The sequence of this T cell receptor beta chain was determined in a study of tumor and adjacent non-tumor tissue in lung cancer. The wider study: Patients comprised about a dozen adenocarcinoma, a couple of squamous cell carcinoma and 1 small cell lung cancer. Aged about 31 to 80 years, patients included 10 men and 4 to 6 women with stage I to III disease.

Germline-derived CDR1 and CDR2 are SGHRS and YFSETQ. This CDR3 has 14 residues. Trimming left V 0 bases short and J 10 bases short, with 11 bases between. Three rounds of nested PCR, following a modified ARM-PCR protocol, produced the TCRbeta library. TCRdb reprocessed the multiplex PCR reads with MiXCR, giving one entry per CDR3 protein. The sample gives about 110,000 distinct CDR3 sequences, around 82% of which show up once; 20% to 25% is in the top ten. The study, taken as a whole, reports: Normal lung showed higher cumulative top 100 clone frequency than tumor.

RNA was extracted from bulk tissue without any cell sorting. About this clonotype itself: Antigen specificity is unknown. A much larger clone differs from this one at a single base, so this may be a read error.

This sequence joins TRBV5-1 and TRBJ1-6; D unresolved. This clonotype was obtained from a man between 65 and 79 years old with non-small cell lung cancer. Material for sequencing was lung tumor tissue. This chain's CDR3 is CASSLDRTLSPLHF. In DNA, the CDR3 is TGCGCCAGCAGCTTGGATCGGACCCTCTCACCCCTCCACTTT.